The clone carrying this T cell receptor (beta chain) was seen once. Its specificity is unknown. Collection occurred without any documented infections or immune events in donors. The protocol was immunoSEQ multiplex PCR, while the TCRdb copy is restricted to in-frame clones and leaves out a portion. Of more than 75,000 clones detected, about 88% appear once; the ten largest clones hold about 3.9%. The sample is drawn from a study of identifying expanded T cells in peripheral blood. Trimming removed 0 bases from V and 5 bases from J, with 8 bases in between. CDR1 MNHEY and CDR2 SVGAGI come from the germline V gene. The CDR3 is 15 residues long. Whole-study findings and limits: Technical replicates showed around 1.2 changed clones; two weeks approximately 15; four weeks 19.

This receptor was obtained from a person aged 18 to 75 in good health. The chain combines TRBV6-5 with TRBJ1-6, with D unclear. Material: blood. CDR3 nucleotide sequence: TGTGCCAGCAGTTACTCGACCAGGAATAATTCACCCCTCCACTTT. Translated, it gives CASSYSTRNNSPLHF.